The source of this T cell receptor beta chain is a study of T-cell reconstitution after alpha-beta-depleted transplantation in children. There are many counts of this clonotype. A library of TCRbeta sequences, prepared with unique molecular identifiers, was generated. TCRdb called the PCR reads again in MiXCR, with one record for every CDR3 protein. This repertoire shows 670,000 or so distinct CDR3 sequences, around 13% found once; its top ten account for around 0.79%. CDR3 length equals 15 residues. In germline, CDR1 is DFQATT, CDR2 SNEGSKA (reference sequence). V lost 2 bases, J lost 9 bases, and 20 bases lay in between.

Material: PBMCs, obtained before TCRalphabeta/CD19-depleted stem cell transplant. V and J are TRBV20-1 and TRBJ2-1; D is unresolved. The sequence came from a girl aged 2 to 9 with congenital amegakaryocytic thrombocytopenia, due to receive a stem cell transplant. CDR3 bases: TGCAGTGCTAGAAATGGAGTTCGGATTACAGCTGAGCAGTTCTTC. Its protein product is CSARNGVRITAEQFF.